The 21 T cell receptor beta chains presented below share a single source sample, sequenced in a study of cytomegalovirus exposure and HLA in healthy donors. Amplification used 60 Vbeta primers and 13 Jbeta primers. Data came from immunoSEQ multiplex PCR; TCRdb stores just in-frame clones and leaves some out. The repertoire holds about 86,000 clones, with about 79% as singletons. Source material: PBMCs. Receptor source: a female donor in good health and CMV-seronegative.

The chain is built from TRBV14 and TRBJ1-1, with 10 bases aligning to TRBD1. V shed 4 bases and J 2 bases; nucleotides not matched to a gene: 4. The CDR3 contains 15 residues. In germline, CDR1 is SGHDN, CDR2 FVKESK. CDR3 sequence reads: CASSLRTGGNTEAFF. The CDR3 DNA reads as TGTGCCAGCAGCCTCCGGACAGGGGGTAACACTGAAGCTTTCTTT.

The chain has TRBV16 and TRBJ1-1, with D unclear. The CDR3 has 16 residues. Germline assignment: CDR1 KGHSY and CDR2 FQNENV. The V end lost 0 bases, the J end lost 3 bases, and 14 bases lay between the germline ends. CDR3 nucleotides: TGTGCCAGCAGCCAATCGATTGGGAGTGGCGACACTGAAGCTTTCTTT. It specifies CASSQSIGSGDTEAFF.

CDR3 residues: CAISEGGQGRGGSYEQYF. The CDR3 region has the DNA TGTGCCATCAGTGAGGGAGGACAGGGAAGGGGAGGTTCCTACGAGCAGTACTTC. This chain joins TRBV10-3 and TRBJ2-7; 8 nucleotides agree with TRBD1. Germline values: CDR1 ENHRY, CDR2 SYGVKD. V was clipped by 2 bases and J by 1 base; unmatched bases: 13. This CDR3 has 18 amino acids.

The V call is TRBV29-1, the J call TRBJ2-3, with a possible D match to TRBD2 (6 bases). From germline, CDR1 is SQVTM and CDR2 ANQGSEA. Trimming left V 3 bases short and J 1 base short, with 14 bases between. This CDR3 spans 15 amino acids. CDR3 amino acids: CSVDDSGVRTDTQYF. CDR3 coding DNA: TGCAGCGTTGATGATAGCGGAGTCCGCACAGATACGCAGTATTTT.

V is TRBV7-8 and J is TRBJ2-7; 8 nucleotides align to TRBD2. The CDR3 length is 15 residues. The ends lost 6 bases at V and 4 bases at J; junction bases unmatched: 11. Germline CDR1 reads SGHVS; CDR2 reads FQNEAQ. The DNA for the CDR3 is TGTGCCAGCAGTCCGATAGCGGGGAGGAGATACGAGCAGTACTTC. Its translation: CASSPIAGRRYEQYF.

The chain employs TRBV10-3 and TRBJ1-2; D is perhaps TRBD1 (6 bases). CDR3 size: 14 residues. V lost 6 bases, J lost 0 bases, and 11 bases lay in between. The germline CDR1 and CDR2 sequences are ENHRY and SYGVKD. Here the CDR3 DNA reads TGTGCCATCAGGGACAGCGTAGCTAACTATGGCTACACCTTC. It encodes CAIRDSVANYGYTF.

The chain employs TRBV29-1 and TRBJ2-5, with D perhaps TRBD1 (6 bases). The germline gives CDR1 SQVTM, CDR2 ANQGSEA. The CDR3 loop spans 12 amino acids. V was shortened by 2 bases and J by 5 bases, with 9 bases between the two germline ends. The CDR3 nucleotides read TGCAGCGTTGAACCACAGGGTGAGACCCAGTACTTC. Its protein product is CSVEPQGETQYF. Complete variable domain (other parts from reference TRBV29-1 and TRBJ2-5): SAVISQKPSRDICQRGTSLTIQCQVDSQVTMMFWYRQQPGQSLTLIATANQGSEATYESGFVIDKFPISRPNLTFSTLTVSNMSPEDSSIYLCSVEPQGETQYFGPGTRLLVL.

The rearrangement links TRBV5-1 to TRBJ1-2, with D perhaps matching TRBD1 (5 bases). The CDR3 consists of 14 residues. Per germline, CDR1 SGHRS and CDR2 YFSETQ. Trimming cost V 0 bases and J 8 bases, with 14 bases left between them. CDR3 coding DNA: TGCGCCAGCAGCTTGGATGGAGGGGTTGAGGGCTACACCTTC. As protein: CASSLDGGVEGYTF.

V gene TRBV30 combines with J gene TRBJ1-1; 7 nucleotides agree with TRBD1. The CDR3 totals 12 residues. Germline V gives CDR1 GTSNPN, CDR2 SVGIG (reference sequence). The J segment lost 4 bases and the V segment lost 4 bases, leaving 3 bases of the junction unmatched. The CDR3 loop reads CAWTGGGTEAFF. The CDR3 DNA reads TGTGCCTGGACAGGGGGAGGCACTGAAGCTTTCTTT. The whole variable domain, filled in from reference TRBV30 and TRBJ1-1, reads SQTIHQWPATLVQPVGSPLSLECTVEGTSNPNLYWYRQAAGRGLQLLFYSVGIGQISSEVPQNLSASRPQDRQFILSSKKLLLSDSGFYLCAWTGGGTEAFFGQGTRLTVV.

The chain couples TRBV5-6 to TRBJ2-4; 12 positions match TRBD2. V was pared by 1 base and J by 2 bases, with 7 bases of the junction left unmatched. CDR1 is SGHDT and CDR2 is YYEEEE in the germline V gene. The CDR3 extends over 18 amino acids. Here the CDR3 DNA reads TGTGCCAGCAGCTTGTATAGAACTAGCGGGAGGACCAAAAACATTCAGTACTTC. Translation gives CASSLYRTSGRTKNIQYF. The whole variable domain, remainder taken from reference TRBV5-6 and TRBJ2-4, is DAGVTQSPTHLIKTRGQQVTLRCSPKSGHDTVSWYQQALGQGPQFIFQYYEEEERQRGNFPDRFSGHQFPNYSSELNVNALLLGDSALYLCASSLYRTSGRTKNIQYFGAGTRLSVL.

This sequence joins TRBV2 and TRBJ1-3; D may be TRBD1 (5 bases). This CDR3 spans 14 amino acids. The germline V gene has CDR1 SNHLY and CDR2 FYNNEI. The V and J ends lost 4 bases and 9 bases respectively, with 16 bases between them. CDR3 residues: CASSGVETDGTIYF. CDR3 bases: TGTGCCAGCAGTGGAGTCGAGACAGACGGCACCATATATTTT.

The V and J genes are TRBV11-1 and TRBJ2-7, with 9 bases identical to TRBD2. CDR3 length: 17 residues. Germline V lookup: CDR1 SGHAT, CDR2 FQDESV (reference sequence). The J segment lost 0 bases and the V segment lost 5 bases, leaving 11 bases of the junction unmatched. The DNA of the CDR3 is TGTGCCAGCAGCCCTAGAACGACTAGCGGAAGCTCCTACGAGCAGTACTTC. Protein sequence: CASSPRTTSGSSYEQYF. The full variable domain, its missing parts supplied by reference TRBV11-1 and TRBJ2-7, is EAEVAQSPRYKITEKSQAVAFWCDPISGHATLYWYRQILGQGPELLVQFQDESVVDDSQLPKDRFSAERLKGVDSTLKIQPAELGDSAMYLCASSPRTTSGSSYEQYFGPGTRLTVT.

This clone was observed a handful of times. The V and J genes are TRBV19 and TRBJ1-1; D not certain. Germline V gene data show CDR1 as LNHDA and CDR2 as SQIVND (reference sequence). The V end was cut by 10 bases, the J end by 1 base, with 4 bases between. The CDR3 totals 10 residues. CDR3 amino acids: CAIGNTEAFF. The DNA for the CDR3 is TGTGCCATCGGGAACACTGAAGCTTTCTTT.

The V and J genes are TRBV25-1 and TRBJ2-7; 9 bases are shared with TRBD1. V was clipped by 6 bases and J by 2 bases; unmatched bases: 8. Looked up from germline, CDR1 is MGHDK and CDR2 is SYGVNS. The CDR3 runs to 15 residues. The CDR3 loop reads CASSRAGQGTYEQYF. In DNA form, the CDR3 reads TGTGCCAGCAGCCGGGCGGGACAGGGTACCTACGAGCAGTACTTC.

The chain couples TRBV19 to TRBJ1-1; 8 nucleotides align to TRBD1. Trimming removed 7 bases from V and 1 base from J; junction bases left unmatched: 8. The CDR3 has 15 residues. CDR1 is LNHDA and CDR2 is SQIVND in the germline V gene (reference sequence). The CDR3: CASTNRGGENTEAFF. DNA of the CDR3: TGTGCCAGTACCAACAGGGGGGGAGAGAACACTGAAGCTTTCTTT.

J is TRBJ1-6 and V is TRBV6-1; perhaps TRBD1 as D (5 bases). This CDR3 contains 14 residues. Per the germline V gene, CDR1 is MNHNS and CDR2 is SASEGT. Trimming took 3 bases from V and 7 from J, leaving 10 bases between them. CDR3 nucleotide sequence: TGTGCCAGCAGTGAGGTGGGGGGGAATTCACCCCTCCACTTT. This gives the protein CASSEVGGNSPLHF.

The CDR3 reads CASSPTPKADEQFF. The CDR3 bases are TGTGCCAGCAGTCCCACGCCGAAGGCGGATGAGCAGTTCTTC. The chain couples TRBV11-2 to TRBJ2-1, with no clear D. This CDR3 contains 14 residues. The V end was cut by 6 bases, the J end by 8 bases, with 17 bases between. Germline V gene sequence: CDR1 SGHAT, CDR2 FQNNGV.

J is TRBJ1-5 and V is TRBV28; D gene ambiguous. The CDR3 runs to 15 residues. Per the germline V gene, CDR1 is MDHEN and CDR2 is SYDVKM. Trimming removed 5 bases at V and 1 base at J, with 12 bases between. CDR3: CASSPGNLSNQPQHF. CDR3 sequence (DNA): TGTGCCAGCAGTCCCGGGAACCTCAGCAATCAGCCCCAGCATTTT.

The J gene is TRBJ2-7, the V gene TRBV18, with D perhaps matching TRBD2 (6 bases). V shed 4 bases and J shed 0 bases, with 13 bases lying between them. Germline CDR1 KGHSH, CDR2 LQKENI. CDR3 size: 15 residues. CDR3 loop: CASSRRDLSSYEQYF. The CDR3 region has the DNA TGTGCCAGCTCACGAAGGGACTTAAGCTCCTACGAGCAGTACTTC.

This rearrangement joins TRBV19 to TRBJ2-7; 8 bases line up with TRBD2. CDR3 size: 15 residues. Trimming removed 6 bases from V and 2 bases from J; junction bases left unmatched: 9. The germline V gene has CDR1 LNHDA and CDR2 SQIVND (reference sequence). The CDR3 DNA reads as TGTGCCAGTAGCGGTACCGGGACTAGGCCCTACGAGCAGTACTTC. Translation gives CASSGTGTRPYEQYF. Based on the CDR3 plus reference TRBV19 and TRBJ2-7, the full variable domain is DGGITQSPKYLFRKEGQNVTLSCEQNLNHDAMYWYRQDPGQGLRLIYYSQIVNDFQKGDIAEGYSVSREKKESFPLTVTSAQKNPTAFYLCASSGTGTRPYEQYFGPGTRLTVT.

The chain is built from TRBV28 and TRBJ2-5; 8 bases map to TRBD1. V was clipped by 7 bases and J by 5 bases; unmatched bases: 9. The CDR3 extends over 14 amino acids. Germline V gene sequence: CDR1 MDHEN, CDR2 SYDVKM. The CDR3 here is CASNPGGLRETQYF. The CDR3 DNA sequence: TGTGCCAGCAACCCAGGGGGCTTACGGGAGACCCAGTACTTC.